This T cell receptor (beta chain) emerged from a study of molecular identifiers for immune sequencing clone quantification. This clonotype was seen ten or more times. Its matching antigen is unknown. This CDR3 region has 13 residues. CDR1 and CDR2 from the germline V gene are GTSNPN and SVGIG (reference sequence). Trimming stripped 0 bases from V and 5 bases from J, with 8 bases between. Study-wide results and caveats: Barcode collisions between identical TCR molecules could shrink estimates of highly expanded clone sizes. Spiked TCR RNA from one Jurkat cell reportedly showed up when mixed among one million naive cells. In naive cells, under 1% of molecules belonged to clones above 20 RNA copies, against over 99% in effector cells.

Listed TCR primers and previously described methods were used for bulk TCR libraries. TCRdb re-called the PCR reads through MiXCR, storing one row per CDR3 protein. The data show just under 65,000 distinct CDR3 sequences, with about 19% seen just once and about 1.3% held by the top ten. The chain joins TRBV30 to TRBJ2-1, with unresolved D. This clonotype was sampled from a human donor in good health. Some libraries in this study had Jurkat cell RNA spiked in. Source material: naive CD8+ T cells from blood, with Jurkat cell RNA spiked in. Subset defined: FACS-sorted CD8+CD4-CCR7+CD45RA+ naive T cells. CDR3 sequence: CAWSVDSDNEQFF. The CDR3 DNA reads TGTGCCTGGAGTGTGGATTCCGACAATGAGCAGTTCTTC.